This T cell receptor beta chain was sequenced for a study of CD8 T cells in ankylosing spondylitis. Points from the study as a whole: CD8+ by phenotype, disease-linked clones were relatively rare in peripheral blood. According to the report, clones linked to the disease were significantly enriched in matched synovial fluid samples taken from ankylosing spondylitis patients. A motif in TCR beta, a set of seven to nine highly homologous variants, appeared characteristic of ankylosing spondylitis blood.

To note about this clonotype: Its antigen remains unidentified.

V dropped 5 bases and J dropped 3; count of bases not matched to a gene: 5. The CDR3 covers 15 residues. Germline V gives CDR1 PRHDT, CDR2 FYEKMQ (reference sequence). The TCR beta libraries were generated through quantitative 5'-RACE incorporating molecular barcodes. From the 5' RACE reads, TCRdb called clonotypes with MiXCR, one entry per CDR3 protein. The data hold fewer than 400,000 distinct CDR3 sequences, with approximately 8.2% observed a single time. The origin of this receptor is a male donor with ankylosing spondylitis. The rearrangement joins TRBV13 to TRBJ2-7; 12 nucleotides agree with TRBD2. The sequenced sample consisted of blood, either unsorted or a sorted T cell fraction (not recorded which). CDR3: CASSGGLAGLYEQYF. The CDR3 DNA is TGTGCCAGCAGCGGAGGACTAGCGGGACTCTACGAGCAGTACTTC.